This T cell receptor beta chain was identified in a study of blood T cell repertoires in COVID-19. The CDR3 length is 17 residues. Germline V CDR1 and CDR2: KGHDR, SFDVKD. The V gene end was trimmed by 1 base and the J gene end by 4 bases; junction bases not matched to a gene: 11. Sequenced by immunoSEQ multiplex PCR; TCRdb stores in-frame clones only, minus some. This table holds around 100,000 clones, roughly 80% found once. The rearrangement joins TRBV24-1 to TRBJ2-5; TRBD2 agrees at 7 bases. The clonotype originates from a woman older than 75 with active or convalescent COVID-19. The specimen was peripheral blood. CDR3 nucleotides: TGTGCCACCAGTGATTTTTCGCAGCGGGGCTTTCGAGAGACCCAGTACTTC. Amino acid sequence: CATSDFSQRGFRETQYF.